These 17 T cell receptor beta chains were sequenced from one sample in a study of beta chain features in type 1 diabetes. The isolated RNA, all of it, was reverse transcribed, so expressed TCRB transcripts were what got sequenced. The data were produced by immunoSEQ multiplex PCR, yet TCRdb's version contains in-frame clones alone and is incomplete. The sample gives 900,000 or so clones, roughly 17% of which show up once; around 0.02% is in the top ten. The sample consisted of naive CD4+ T cells from blood. All receptors derive from a woman in her late teens or twenties in good health.

This clone was observed a handful of times. The genes are TRBV21-1 and TRBJ1-5; the table's TRBD1 call for D was not verified on the DNA. TRBV21-1 has pseudogene status. This CDR3 region has 18 residues. The CDR3 here is CASSKDRVDRDVSQPQHF. The CDR3 DNA is TGTGCCAGCAGCAAAGATAGGGTGGACAGGGATGTCAGTCAGCCCCAGCATTTT.

The sample holds a few counts of this clone. The chain carries TRBV18 and TRBJ2-5; TRBD1 aligns across 8 bases. The last part of the DNA fits TRBJ2-7 better; the J call may be wrong. Looked up from germline, CDR1 is KGHSH and CDR2 is LQKENI. This CDR3 has 16 residues. The CDR3 is CASSPPSQGASYEQYF. For the CDR3, the DNA is TGTGCCAGCTCACCACCTAGTCAGGGGGCTTCGTACGAGCAGTACTTC.

CDR3 sequence: CASKDRGYTF. In nucleotides, the CDR3 is TGTGCCAGCAAGGACCGAGGCTACACCTTC. The chain is built from TRBV6-6 and TRBJ1-2, with unresolved D. CDR1 is MNHNY and CDR2 is SVGAGI in the germline V gene (reference sequence). The V gene lost 7 bases and the J gene lost 8 bases, with 8 bases spanning the gap. The CDR3 consists of 10 residues.

This clone was picked up a small number of times. V is TRBV7-3 and J is TRBJ2-5, with 8 bases that match TRBD2. Germline CDR1 SGHTA, CDR2 FQGTGA. CDR3 length: 15 residues. V lost 7 bases and J lost 0; bases outside the gene matches: 7. The CDR3 reads CASNTSGRDQETQYF. Written as DNA, the CDR3 is TGTGCCAGCAACACTAGCGGCAGGGACCAAGAGACCCAGTACTTC.

DNA for the CDR3: TGTGCCAGCAGCTTACGGCTCTCGGGCTCTGGAAACACCATATATTTT. Translation gives CASSLRLSGSGNTIYF. This chain joins TRBV7-2 and TRBJ1-3, with D hard to call. Germline loops: CDR1 SGHTA, CDR2 FQGNSA. The CDR3 spans 16 residues. V was cut by 2 bases and J by 0 bases, with 11 bases left in between.

This clone was detected a few times. The J gene is TRBJ2-4, the V gene TRBV7-8; D uncertain. CDR1 is SGHVS, CDR2 FQNEAQ, per germline. V was clipped by 8 bases and J by 5 bases, with 7 bases between them. The CDR3 covers 11 residues. CDR3 nucleotides: TGTGCCAGCGGGTCCGAAAACATTCAGTACTTC. Translated, it gives CASGSENIQYF.

The chain uses TRBV29-1 and TRBJ2-5; the match to TRBD2 covers 12 bases. This CDR3 has 14 residues. The ends lost 4 bases at V and 5 bases at J; junction bases unmatched: 5. Germline assignment: CDR1 SQVTM and CDR2 ANQGSEA. For the CDR3, the DNA is TGCAGCGTTGTACTAGCGGGAGGCTTGGAGACCCAGTACTTC. Encoded protein: CSVVLAGGLETQYF.

This clone has just a few counts. This rearrangement joins TRBV5-6 to TRBJ2-3; TRBD2 might be the D (5 bases). The CDR3 runs to 15 residues. Germline CDR1 and CDR2: SGHDT and YYEEEE. Deletions cut 4 bases from V and 3 bases from J, with 15 bases between. CDR3 DNA sequence: TGTGCCAGCAGCCCTCTAAGGGAGAGGACAGATACGCAGTATTTT. Translating it yields CASSPLRERTDTQYF. Based on the CDR3 plus reference TRBV5-6 and TRBJ2-3, the full variable domain is DAGVTQSPTHLIKTRGQQVTLRCSPKSGHDTVSWYQQALGQGPQFIFQYYEEEERQRGNFPDRFSGHQFPNYSSELNVNALLLGDSALYLCASSPLRERTDTQYFGPGTRLTVL.

J is TRBJ2-5 and V is TRBV25-1; 9 bases agree with TRBD1. CDR3 length: 16 amino acids. CDR1 MGHDK and CDR2 SYGVNS come from the germline V gene. J gave up 1 base and V 1 base, and 4 bases lay outside the gene matches. As DNA, the CDR3 is TGTGCCAGCAGTGAATGGACAGGGGTGGTCCAAGAGACCCAGTACTTC. Protein: CASSEWTGVVQETQYF.

V usage is TRBV7-9 and J usage is TRBJ2-5; D unclear. CDR1 and CDR2 from the germline V gene are SEHNR and FQNEAQ (reference sequence). The V and J ends lost 1 base and 7 bases respectively, with 13 bases between them. There are 14 residues in the CDR3. CDR3: CASSLGVSVATQYF. Written as DNA, the CDR3 is TGTGCCAGCAGCTTAGGGGTATCGGTGGCGACCCAGTACTTC.

CDR3 nucleotides: TGTGCCAGTAGTTCAGGACAGGGATCGATACAGGGGAAAAACAGAACAGACAATACGCAGTATTTT. This translates into CASSSGQGSIQGKNRTDNTQYF. The J gene is TRBJ2-3, the V gene TRBV19, with 8 bases lining up with TRBD1. The CDR3 is 22 amino acids. V was pared by 5 bases and J by 7 bases, with 32 bases of the junction left unmatched. Germline CDR1 LNHDA, CDR2 SQIVND (reference sequence).

V usage is TRBV5-1 and J usage is TRBJ2-7; 11 bases agree with TRBD2. Germline assignment: CDR1 SGHRS and CDR2 YFSETQ. The CDR3 consists of 15 residues. The junction had 3 bases not matched to a gene; V was cut back by 2 bases and J by 2 bases. In DNA form, the CDR3 reads TGCGCCAGCAGCTTAGGGACTAGCGGTGCCTACGAGCAGTACTTC. This encodes CASSLGTSGAYEQYF.

V usage is TRBV6-1 and J usage is TRBJ2-2; D call uncertain. Trimming removed 5 bases from V and 8 bases from J, with 15 bases in between. The germline V gene encodes CDR1 MNHNS and CDR2 SASEGT. CDR3 length: 14 residues. The CDR3 DNA follows: TGTGCCAGCAGTTCCCACTACCGGGCGGGGGAGCTGTTTTTT. Its translation is CASSSHYRAGELFF.

This clone was counted between two and nine times. This chain connects TRBV28 to TRBJ2-2, with D perhaps TRBD2 (5 bases). CDR1 is MDHEN and CDR2 is SYDVKM in the germline V gene. CDR3 length: 15 residues. Trimming took 5 bases from V and 7 from J, leaving 17 bases between them. The CDR3 sequence: CASSRSDGVIGELFF. The CDR3 DNA reads as TGTGCCAGCAGTCGTAGCGATGGGGTTATCGGGGAGCTGTTTTTT.

This clone occurred a few times. This chain links TRBV6-6 with TRBJ2-1; a weak D match, TRBD1 (7 bases). This CDR3 comprises 15 residues. Trimming cost V 6 bases and J 4 bases, with 16 bases left between them. Per the germline V gene, CDR1 is MNHNY and CDR2 is SVGAGI (reference sequence). The CDR3 is CASSLRGDSYNEQFF. In nucleotides, the CDR3 is TGTGCCAGCAGCCTACGCGGGGACAGTTACAATGAGCAGTTCTTC.

The gene calls are TRBV7-9 and TRBJ2-1, with TRBD1 matching 8 bases. In germline, CDR1 is SEHNR, CDR2 FQNEAQ (reference sequence). The V and J ends lost 5 bases and 7 bases, in that order; junction bases with no gene match: 10. CDR3 size: 15 residues. For the CDR3, the DNA is TGTGCCAGCAGCAGGACAGGGCTCGAATCGAATGAGCAGTTCTTC. Translating it yields CASSRTGLESNEQFF. Supplemented by reference TRBV7-9 and TRBJ2-1, the full variable domain reads DTGVSQNPRHKITKRGQNVTFRCDPISEHNRLYWYRQTLGQGPEFLTYFQNEAQLEKSRLLSDRFSAERPKGSFSTLEIQRTEQGDSAMYLCASSRTGLESNEQFFGPGTRLTVL.

A note on this clone: The same CDR3 also results from other DNA sequences found in this sample. The CDR3: CASSLKGADTQYF. The CDR3 DNA follows: TGTGCCAGCAGCTTAAAGGGAGCGGATACGCAGTATTTT. This chain connects TRBV7-3 to TRBJ2-3; D perhaps matches TRBD2 (5 bases). CDR3 length equals 13 residues. Trimming shortened V by 1 base and J by 6 bases, and 8 bases separated the two germline ends. Germline lookup yields CDR1 SGHTA and CDR2 FQGTGA.